The 27 T cell receptor beta chains below all came from one sample that was sequenced in a study of tumor-infiltrating lymphocytes in primary liver carcinoma. Germline DNA was also extracted, with blood RNA taken from unsorted whole blood. TCR beta cDNA was reverse-transcribed from around 0.55 ug of total RNA. The reaction used a constant-region primer and ProtoScript II reverse transcriptase. Slightly modified ARM-PCR, run as three nested multiplex PCR rounds, produced the TCR beta libraries. TRBV1-TRBV30 forward primers paired with a C-beta reverse primer drove the first two PCR rounds, roughly 9 cycles each. TCRdb re-called the multiplex PCR reads with MiXCR, one entry per CDR3 protein. The sample lists about 320,000 distinct CDR3 sequences; 65% were seen once. The sequenced sample was peripheral blood. The receptor set was obtained from a man between 35 and 55 years old with primary liver carcinoma and hepatitis B virus infection.

A remark on this clonotype: One end of the junction does not line up with germline, which may come from a read error. This CDR3 is CASSLCVDRQYF. The CDR3 nucleotides are TGTGCCAGCAGCTTATGTGTAGATAGGCAGTATTTT. The chain joins TRBV11-2 to TRBJ2-3, with D unclear. The length of the CDR3 is 12 residues. Germline V gene data show CDR1 as SGHAT and CDR2 as FQNNGV.

Of note for this clonotype: Germline is not matched at one junction end, which may reflect a read error. The chain uses TRBV5-1 and TRBJ2-7; D could derive from TRBD1 or TRBD2 (7 bases each). The V gene's germline CDR1 is SGHRS and CDR2 YFSETQ. The CDR3 runs to 16 residues. CDR3 coding DNA: TGCGCCAGCAGCTTCGGTCTGACAGGGACTACCTACGAGCGGTACTTC. Translated, it gives CASSFGLTGTTYERYF.

This clonotype was observed a few times. A much bigger clone sits one base away, suggesting this may be a read error. This rearrangement joins TRBV6-1 to TRBJ1-4, with D possibly matching TRBD1 (5 bases). The length of the CDR3 is 13 residues. Germline values: CDR1 MNHNS, CDR2 SASEGT. The CDR3 nucleotides are TGTACCAGCAGCAGGGTAACTAATGAAAAACTGTTTTTT. Its translation is CTSSRVTNEKLFF.

Details on this clonotype: A clone one base away is much larger, so this may be a read error. This chain uses TRBV12-3 or TRBV12-4 with TRBJ2-2, with D possibly called TRBD1 or TRBD2 (6 bases each). V was pared by 10 bases and J by 7 bases, with 19 bases between. The CDR3 has 14 amino acids. DNA for the CDR3: TGTGCCACCAAAGGGGGAGGCTGGATCGGGGAGCTGTTTTTT. This gives the protein CATKGGGWIGELFF.

This clonotype was seen a handful of times. A read error may produce the germline difference seen at one junction end. V usage is TRBV11-2 and J usage is TRBJ2-1; possibly TRBD1 for D (6 bases). In germline, CDR1 is SGHAT, CDR2 FQNNGV. The CDR3 is 15 amino acids. The CDR3 loop is CAGSPRWTAYNERFF. DNA for the CDR3: TGTGCCGGCAGCCCGAGATGGACAGCGTACAATGAGCGGTTCTTC.

For this clonotype: Being one base from a much bigger clone, this may be a read error. This CDR3 fails to terminate in the conserved phenylalanine or tryptophan, so it likely reflects a read error. The chain couples TRBV12-3 or TRBV12-4 to TRBJ2-2, with D perhaps assigned TRBD1 or TRBD2 (5 bases each). V shed 7 bases and J shed 5 bases, with 14 bases lying between them. The CDR3 extends over 14 amino acids. For the CDR3, the DNA is TGTGCCAGCACCTCCATGAGGGGTACCGGGGAGCTGTTTGTT. This translates into CASTSMRGTGELFV.

As regards this clonotype: This may be a read error: a much more frequent sequence differs by one nucleotide. The chain uses TRBV6-2 or TRBV6-3 and TRBJ1-5; D may be TRBD1 (5 bases). The CDR3 runs to 16 residues. Germline CDR1 is MNHEY and CDR2 is SVGEGT. The ends were cut back, 6 bases at V and 7 bases at J, with 22 bases in the middle. The CDR3 spells CASSLGVIGTRQPQHF. The CDR3 DNA follows: TGTGCCAGCAGCCTGGGGGTTATCGGCACGAGGCAGCCCCAGCATTTT.

Comments on this clonotype: Germline is not matched at one junction end, which may reflect a read error. The chain is built from TRBV5-5 and TRBJ1-1; D call uncertain. The CDR3 is 15 residues long. Per germline, CDR1 SGHKS and CDR2 YYEKEE (reference sequence). This CDR3 is CVSSYEGERYTEAFF. The CDR3 DNA reads TGTGTCAGCAGCTATGAGGGTGAGCGGTACACTGAAGCTTTCTTT.

V gene TRBV4-1 combines with J gene TRBJ1-2; 8 nucleotides line up with TRBD1. This CDR3 region has 16 residues. Germline CDR1 reads MGHRA; CDR2 reads YSYEKL. Unmatched junction bases numbered 7, after V lost 0 bases and J lost 4 bases. The CDR3 protein is CASSQDGAGTGYGYTF. The CDR3 DNA reads as TGCGCCAGCAGCCAAGATGGGGCAGGGACAGGCTATGGCTACACCTTC.

Concerning this clonotype itself: The junction and the germline gene differ at one end; a read error may be behind it. The chain uses TRBV11-2 and TRBJ2-7, with D possibly TRBD2 on 5 matching bases. The germline V gene has CDR1 SGHAT and CDR2 FQNNGV. This CDR3 region has 14 residues. CDR3 in amino acids: CVSSLPDETQRTYF. CDR3 coding DNA: TGTGTCAGCAGCCTGCCAGACGAAACTCAGCGGACTTACTTC. Drawing the rest from reference TRBV11-2 and TRBJ2-7, the complete variable domain is EAGVAQSPRYKIIEKRQSVAFWCNPISGHATLYWYQQILGQGPKLLIQFQNNGVVDDSQLPKDRFSAERLKGVDSTLKIQPAKLEDSAVYLCVSSLPDETQRTYFGPGTRLTVT.

This chain links TRBV6-5 with TRBJ2-3, with D uncertain. From germline, CDR1 is MNHEY and CDR2 SVGAGI. This CDR3 contains 13 residues. Trimming left V 8 bases short and J 0 bases short, with 9 bases between. The CDR3 DNA sequence: TGTGCCAGCTGGGTACTCAGCACAGATACGCAGTATTTT. This sequence encodes CASWVLSTDTQYF.

With regard to this clonotype: One junction end disagrees with the germline gene, perhaps due to a read error. The gene calls are TRBV6-1 and TRBJ2-2; TRBD2 might be the D (6 bases). Germline-derived CDR1 and CDR2 are MNHNS and SASEGT. The CDR3 is made up of 14 amino acids. The CDR3 sequence is CASSGGLFTGGLFF. CDR3 coding DNA: TGTGCCAGCAGTGGGGGACTTTTCACCGGGGGGCTGTTTTTT.

V and J are TRBV13 and TRBJ2-1; D gene unclear. CDR1 is PRHDT and CDR2 is FYEKMQ in the germline V gene (reference sequence). CDR3 length equals 15 residues. Trimming left V 4 bases short and J 1 base short, with 11 bases between. CDR3 region: CASSSRPHSYNEQFF. The CDR3 DNA follows: TGTGCCAGCAGCTCCCGGCCCCATTCCTACAATGAGCAGTTCTTC.

The chain has TRBV29-1 and TRBJ1-1; D may be TRBD1 (5 bases). The CDR3 spans 13 residues. Germline-derived CDR1 and CDR2 are SQVTM and ANQGSEA. Trimming pared 7 bases from V and 4 bases from J, leaving 16 bases between. The CDR3 region is CSAPGPMGTEAFF. For the CDR3, the DNA is TGCAGCGCTCCAGGGCCTATGGGCACTGAAGCTTTCTTT.

As for this clonotype: With a much larger clone just one base away, this may be a read error. This rearrangement joins TRBV6-5 to TRBJ2-3; 9 bases fit TRBD2. The CDR3 is made up of 17 amino acids. V gave up 4 bases and J gave up 0 bases; unmatched junction bases: 8. Germline-derived CDR1 and CDR2 are MNHEY and SVGAGI. Here the CDR3 reads CASSSSGLATSTDTQYF. DNA for the CDR3: TGTGCCAGCAGTTCCTCAGGACTAGCGACTAGCACAGATACGCAGTATTTT.

Details on this clonotype: This may stem from a read error, because a much larger clone lies one nucleotide away. This chain links TRBV6-1 with TRBJ1-5; D may match TRBD1 or TRBD2 (5 bases each). The J call may be wrong; the DNA end is better matched by TRBJ2-3. The CDR3 is 14 amino acids. The V gene's germline CDR1 is MNHNS and CDR2 SASEGT. The CDR3 bases are TGTGCCAGCAGTGAAAATTGGGACGGTCAGCCCCAGTATTTT. Amino acid sequence: CASSENWDGQPQYF.

This clonotype was found many times. The chain couples TRBV5-4 to TRBJ2-1; D is undetermined. Germline V gene lookup returns CDR1 SGHNT and CDR2 YYREEE (reference sequence). Trimming cost V 4 bases and J 9 bases, with 14 bases left between them. The CDR3 extends over 13 amino acids. The CDR3 sequence is CASSPHETSEQFF. The CDR3 DNA reads TGTGCCAGCAGCCCTCACGAGACTTCTGAGCAGTTCTTC.

This clonotype was seen only once. A much larger clone lies a single base off, so this may be a read error. The CDR3: CASIRDFRLNEQFF. CDR3 nucleotide sequence: TGTGCCAGCATCCGGGACTTCAGGCTAAATGAGCAGTTCTTC. The J gene is TRBJ2-1, the V gene TRBV6-5; a possible D gene is TRBD2 (6 bases). Looked up from germline, CDR1 is MNHEY and CDR2 is SVGAGI. The germline V and J ends were trimmed by 7 bases and 7 bases, with 17 bases remaining between them. CDR3 length: 14 amino acids.

About this clonotype itself: Compared with germline, one end of the junction differs, possibly owing to a read error. V and J are TRBV5-1 and TRBJ2-1, with 8 bases matching TRBD2. CDR3 length: 15 residues. Germline V gene data show CDR1 as SGHRS and CDR2 as YFSETQ. In DNA, the CDR3 is TGCGCCAGCAGCCTAAGACTAGCGAAAAACAATAAGCAGTTCTTC. It yields the protein CASSLRLAKNNKQFF.

With respect to this clonotype: One junction end does not reproduce the germline sequence, and a read error may be involved. This chain uses TRBV4-2 with TRBJ2-3; the D gene is possibly TRBD2 (5 bases). CDR1 and CDR2 (germline): LGHNA, YNFKEQ. The CDR3 has 15 amino acids. CDR3 sequence (DNA): TGCGTCAGAAGCCAAGAGGGCCTATACCGAGATACGCAGTATTTT. It codes for CVRSQEGLYRDTQYF.

This clonotype has ten or more counts. The chain uses TRBV6-6 and TRBJ1-1; the match to TRBD1 covers 7 bases. CDR3 length: 14 residues. From germline, CDR1 is MNHNY and CDR2 SVGAGI (reference sequence). V lost 4 bases and J lost 1; bases outside the gene matches: 3. The CDR3 reads CASSSGTANTEAFF. DNA of the CDR3: TGTGCCAGCAGTTCGGGGACAGCGAACACTGAAGCTTTCTTT.

As for this clonotype: This may arise from a read error, as a much more abundant clone is one base away. This chain links TRBV5-4 with TRBJ2-1; D is possibly TRBD2 (6 bases). In germline, CDR1 is SGHNT, CDR2 YYREEE (reference sequence). V lost 2 bases, J lost 0 bases, and 9 bases lay in between. This CDR3 has 15 residues. The CDR3 DNA reads TGTGCCAGCAGCTTTGGACTACCCTCCTACAATGAGCAGTTCTTC. Translated, it gives CASSFGLPSYNEQFF. Full variable domain (missing parts from reference TRBV5-4 and TRBJ2-1): ETGVTQSPTHLIKTRGQQVTLRCSSQSGHNTVSWYQQALGQGPQFIFQYYREEENGRGNFPPRFSGLQFPNYSSELNVNALELDDSALYLCASSFGLPSYNEQFFGPGTRLTVL.

The gene calls are TRBV12-3 or TRBV12-4 and TRBJ1-1, with unresolved D. This CDR3 comprises 13 residues. The V end was cut by 5 bases, the J end by 2 bases, with 9 bases between. The DNA for the CDR3 is TGTGCCAGCAGTAGGCGGGGTAACACTGAAGCTTTCTTT. The encoded protein is CASSRRGNTEAFF.

Worth noting for this clonotype: At one boundary the junction diverges from the germline segment, which might be a read error. J is TRBJ2-7 and V is TRBV10-2; TRBD2 is a possible D gene (6 bases). Germline V gene data show CDR1 as WSHSY and CDR2 as SAAADI. This CDR3 comprises 14 residues. DNA of the CDR3: TGCGCCAGCAGTGGTGGGACTTACTCCTACAAGCAGTACTTC. It encodes CASSGGTYSYKQYF.

This clonotype has a count of ten or more. The rearrangement uses TRBV6-5 and TRBJ2-7; D not certain. Germline-derived CDR1 and CDR2 are MNHEY and SVGAGI. The CDR3 is 16 amino acids. Trimming pared 0 bases from V and 2 bases from J, leaving 14 bases between. CDR3 region: CASSYSSRGSTYEQYF. CDR3 nucleotide sequence: TGTGCCAGCAGTTACTCGAGTAGAGGAAGTACCTACGAGCAGTACTTC.

About this clonotype itself: A junction end diverges from the germline sequence, so it may reflect a read error. This chain links TRBV11-1 with TRBJ1-6; D call uncertain. Germline V gene lookup returns CDR1 SGHAT and CDR2 FQDESV (reference sequence). The CDR3 totals 12 residues. CDR3 sequence reads: CTSRILGSPLHF. CDR3 DNA: TGTACCAGCAGGATCCTCGGATCACCCCTCCACTTT.

The genes are TRBV7-9 and TRBJ1-3; D is unclear. The ends were cut back, 4 bases at V and 0 bases at J, with 7 bases in the middle. The CDR3 has 14 amino acids. Per the germline V gene, CDR1 is SEHNR and CDR2 is FQNEAQ (reference sequence). CDR3 amino acids: CASSSGVSGNTIYF. The CDR3, as DNA: TGTGCCAGCAGCTCAGGAGTCTCTGGAAACACCATATATTTT. The entire variable domain, with the rest obtained from reference TRBV7-9 and TRBJ1-3, is as follows: DTGVSQNPRHKITKRGQNVTFRCDPISEHNRLYWYRQTLGQGPEFLTYFQNEAQLEKSRLLSDRFSAERPKGSFSTLEIQRTEQGDSAMYLCASSSGVSGNTIYFGEGSWLTVV.